The entry below gives a single T cell receptor (beta chain) sequence along with its context. Its matching antigen is unknown. TCR beta CDR3 amplification used RNA transcripts. First-round RT-PCR used HTBI primers; second-round multiplex PCR followed. TCRdb fed the multiplex PCR reads into MiXCR, producing one record per CDR3 protein. Among about 550,000 distinct CDR3 sequences, 35% to 45% were seen once, and the ten largest hold about 4%. V lost 0 bases, J lost 2 bases, and 2 bases stayed unmatched. CDR3 size: 15 residues. Germline V CDR1 and CDR2: SEHNR, FQNEAQ (reference sequence). This sample is drawn from a study of Graves' ophthalmopathy and Graves' hyperthyroidism. The study's findings and limits: With a specificity of roughly 72% and a sensitivity of approximately 68%, the model predicted ophthalmopathy progression.

The chain uses TRBV7-9 and TRBJ2-5, with 8 bases that match TRBD2. Input material: peripheral blood or thyroid tissue (not recorded which). This receptor was identified in an adult man with Graves' hyperthyroidism. This CDR3 is CASSLATGGQETQYF. CDR3 DNA: TGTGCCAGCAGCTTAGCTACGGGGGGGCAAGAGACCCAGTACTTC.